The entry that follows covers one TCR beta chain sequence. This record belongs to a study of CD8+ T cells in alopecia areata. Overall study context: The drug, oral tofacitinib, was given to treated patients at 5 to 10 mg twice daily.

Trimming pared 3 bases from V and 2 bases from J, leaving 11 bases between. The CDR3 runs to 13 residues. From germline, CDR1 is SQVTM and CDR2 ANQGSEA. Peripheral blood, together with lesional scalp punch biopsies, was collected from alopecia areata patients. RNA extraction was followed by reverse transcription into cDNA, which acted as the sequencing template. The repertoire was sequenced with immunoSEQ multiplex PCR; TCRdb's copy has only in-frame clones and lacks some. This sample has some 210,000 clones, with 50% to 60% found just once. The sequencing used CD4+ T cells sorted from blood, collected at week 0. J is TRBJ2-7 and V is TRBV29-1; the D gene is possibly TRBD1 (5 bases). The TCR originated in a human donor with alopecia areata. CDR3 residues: CSVEGRATYEQYF. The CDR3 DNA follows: TGCAGCGTTGAGGGCAGGGCCACCTACGAGCAGTACTTC.